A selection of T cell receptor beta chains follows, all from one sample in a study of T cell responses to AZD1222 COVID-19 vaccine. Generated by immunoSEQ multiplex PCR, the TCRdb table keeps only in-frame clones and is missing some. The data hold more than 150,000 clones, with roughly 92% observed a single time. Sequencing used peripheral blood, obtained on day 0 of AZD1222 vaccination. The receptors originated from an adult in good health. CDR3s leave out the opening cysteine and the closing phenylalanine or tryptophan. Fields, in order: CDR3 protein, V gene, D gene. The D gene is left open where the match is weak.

cdr3_aa: ASSLDGGANEKLF; v_call: TRBV7-9; d_call: NA
cdr3_aa: ASSFGQQETQY; v_call: TRBV7-2; d_call: NA
cdr3_aa: ASSYSGTGDYGYT; v_call: TRBV6-5; d_call: TRBD1
cdr3_aa: ASSSAGGHYGGYT; v_call: TRBV11-2; d_call: NA
cdr3_aa: SASHREAIEAF; v_call: TRBV20-1; d_call: NA
cdr3_aa: ASDPPGKGEAF; v_call: TRBV11-2; d_call: NA
cdr3_aa: ATRAKVGELF; v_call: TRBV4-3; d_call: NA
cdr3_aa: ASSPQGAYNSPLH; v_call: TRBV6-5; d_call: TRBD1
cdr3_aa: ASSVDSGANVLT; v_call: TRBV6-4; d_call: NA
cdr3_aa: ASSEMENTEAF; v_call: TRBV2; d_call: NA
cdr3_aa: ASSPRQAYNEQF; v_call: TRBV18; d_call: NA